Following are 30 T cell receptor beta chains from one sample sequenced in a study of cytotoxic CD8 clonotypes in ibrutinib-treated CLL. TCRdb's table, derived via immunoSEQ multiplex PCR, lists solely in-frame clones and lacks some. Of about 160,000 clones detected, 81% appear once; the ten largest clones hold approximately 2%. This sample comprised PBMCs, obtained after 12 months of ibrutinib treatment. The receptor source for this set is a human donor with chronic lymphocytic leukemia.

In DNA form, the CDR3 reads TGTGCCAGCACCTATCGGACTAGCACTCCTAGCACAGATACGCAGTATTTT. Residues: CASTYRTSTPSTDTQYF. V usage is TRBV7-2 and J usage is TRBJ2-3; TRBD2 matches 8 bases. The junction had 12 bases not matched to a gene; V was cut back by 7 bases and J by 0 bases. The CDR3 loop spans 17 amino acids. Germline CDR1 reads SGHTA; CDR2 reads FQGNSA.

The V call is TRBV30, the J call TRBJ1-4, with D perhaps TRBD1 (6 bases). The V end was cut by 3 bases, the J end by 3 bases, with 17 bases between. This CDR3 spans 16 amino acids. Germline CDR1 and CDR2: GTSNPN and SVGIG (reference sequence). The CDR3 spells CAWRAGGRGPNEKLFF. In nucleotides, the CDR3 is TGTGCCTGGAGGGCCGGGGGGCGGGGACCTAATGAAAAACTGTTTTTT. Full variable domain (missing parts from reference TRBV30 and TRBJ1-4): SQTIHQWPATLVQPVGSPLSLECTVEGTSNPNLYWYRQAAGRGLQLLFYSVGIGQISSEVPQNLSASRPQDRQFILSSKKLLLSDSGFYLCAWRAGGRGPNEKLFFGSGTQLSVL.

The CDR3 is CASSPFERDNQPQHF. CDR3 in DNA: TGTGCCAGCAGCCCTTTCGAGAGGGACAATCAGCCCCAGCATTTT. This chain uses TRBV5-8 with TRBJ1-5, with unresolved D. Trimming shortened V by 4 bases and J by 3 bases, and 14 bases separated the two germline ends. The CDR3 is 15 residues long. Per the germline V gene, CDR1 is SGHTS and CDR2 is YDEGEE.

The DNA of the CDR3 is TGTGCCAGCTCACTCGGATATCAGCCCCAGCATTTT. Encoded protein: CASSLGYQPQHF. This sequence joins TRBV18 and TRBJ1-5; no definite D call. V was cut by 4 bases and J by 5 bases, with 6 bases left in between. This CDR3 has 12 amino acids. Germline-derived CDR1 and CDR2 are KGHSH and LQKENI.

This chain uses TRBV6-8 with TRBJ2-6; TRBD1 matches 7 bases. Germline trimming cut 11 bases from V and 0 bases from J; bases unmatched to any gene: 10. Looked up from germline, CDR1 is MNHGY and CDR2 is SAAAGT. This CDR3 is built from 16 residues. The DNA for the CDR3 is TGTGCCGGGAGCGAGGGACAGAGCTCTGGGGCCAACGTCCTGACTTTC. Translated, it gives CAGSEGQSSGANVLTF.

The chain links TRBV5-8 to TRBJ1-1; possibly TRBD1 for D (5 bases). The V gene lost 8 bases and the J gene lost 7 bases, with 12 bases spanning the gap. The germline V gene has CDR1 SGHTS and CDR2 YDEGEE. CDR3 length equals 11 residues. CDR3 in amino acids: CASHPGGEAFF. As DNA, the CDR3 is TGTGCCAGTCATCCCGGGGGTGAAGCTTTCTTT.

The CDR3 loop is CASSFPNSPLHF. CDR3 nucleotide sequence: TGTGCCAGCAGCTTTCCTAATTCACCCCTCCACTTT. J is TRBJ1-6 and V is TRBV11-2; D not resolved. CDR3 length equals 12 residues. CDR1 and CDR2 from the germline V gene are SGHAT and FQNNGV. V lost 3 bases and J 6 bases, leaving 3 bases between the germline ends.

The genes are TRBV5-1 and TRBJ2-7; D may correspond to TRBD1 or TRBD2 (6 bases each). Per germline, CDR1 SGHRS and CDR2 YFSETQ. This CDR3 comprises 16 residues. V was pared by 4 bases and J by 0 bases, with 17 bases between. This CDR3 is CASSPSWGAGSYEQYF. The CDR3 DNA follows: TGCGCCAGCAGCCCCTCCTGGGGGGCAGGCTCCTACGAGCAGTACTTC.

The gene calls are TRBV4-1 and TRBJ1-1; 8 nucleotides match TRBD1. Trimming cost V 4 bases and J 7 bases; bases outside gene matches: 2. The CDR3 extends over 12 amino acids. Germline CDR1 reads MGHRA; CDR2 reads YSYEKL. The CDR3 DNA follows: TGCGCCAGCAGCCTAGGACAGGGTGAAGCTTTCTTT. Translated: CASSLGQGEAFF.

V and J are TRBV5-1 and TRBJ1-2, with D tentatively TRBD1 (6 bases). This CDR3 contains 14 residues. The V end was cut by 2 bases, the J end by 2 bases, with 10 bases between. Germline CDR1 reads SGHRS; CDR2 reads YFSETQ. The CDR3 coding sequence is TGCGCCAGCAGCTTAGGGGGACGGAACTATGGCTACACCTTC. Translated, it gives CASSLGGRNYGYTF.

The chain links TRBV9 to TRBJ1-1; no reliable D call. V shed 0 bases and J shed 0 bases, with 9 bases lying between them. CDR1 is SGDLS, CDR2 YYNGEE, per germline. This CDR3 contains 15 residues. CDR3 nucleotides: TGTGCCAGCAGCGTAGTGGCGGGGATGAACACTGAAGCTTTCTTT. Translated, it gives CASSVVAGMNTEAFF.

This sequence joins TRBV18 and TRBJ2-5; unclear D gene. V gave up 0 bases and J gave up 5 bases, with 13 bases separating them. CDR3 length equals 15 residues. Per germline, CDR1 KGHSH and CDR2 LQKENI. This chain's CDR3 is CASSPPLTGGETQYF. The CDR3 region has the DNA TGTGCCAGCTCACCACCTCTGACGGGTGGTGAGACCCAGTACTTC.

Remarks on this clone: One end of the junction varies from germline; a read error may be responsible. The rearrangement links TRBV7-8 to TRBJ1-2; D is unclear. The CDR3 sequence is 14 residues long. Germline lookup yields CDR1 SGHVS and CDR2 FQNEAQ. CDR3 coding DNA: TGCGCCAGCAGCCCAGGCGCTTTTCGTTATGGCTACACCTTC. Translating it yields CASSPGAFRYGYTF. Based on the CDR3 plus reference TRBV7-8 and TRBJ1-2, the full variable domain is GAGVSQSPRYKVAKRGQDVALRCDPISGHVSLFWYQQALGQGPEFLTYFQNEAQLDKSGLPSDRFFAERPEGSVSTLKIQRTQQEDSAVYLCASSPGAFRYGYTFGSGTRLTVV.

Only one count was recorded for this clone. J is TRBJ2-1 and V is TRBV7-2, with 9 bases fitting TRBD2. The CDR3 has 18 residues. Looked up from germline, CDR1 is SGHTA and CDR2 is FQGNSA. The V segment lost 1 base and the J segment 3 bases; nucleotides outside the gene matches: 10. The CDR3, as DNA: TGTGCCAGCAGCTTAGATTCTTCTAGCGGGATCTTCTACAATGAGCAGTTCTTC. Encoded protein: CASSLDSSSGIFYNEQFF.

This chain joins TRBV14 and TRBJ2-7; the match to TRBD1 covers 8 bases. From germline, CDR1 is SGHDN and CDR2 FVKESK. The V segment lost 4 bases and the J segment 4 bases; nucleotides outside the gene matches: 9. The CDR3 length is 15 residues. The CDR3 region has the DNA TGTGCCAGCAGCCTGACGGACAGGGAGGAGTACGAGCAGTACTTC. This sequence encodes CASSLTDREEYEQYF.

The chain uses TRBV6-5 and TRBJ2-1; D gene unclear. V was trimmed by 0 bases and J by 10 bases, leaving 13 bases between them. The length of the CDR3 is 14 residues. Per germline, CDR1 MNHEY and CDR2 SVGAGI. The CDR3 sequence is CASSYSPYSKEQFF. CDR3 in DNA: TGTGCCAGCAGTTACTCCCCGTATAGCAAGGAGCAGTTCTTC.

The chain uses TRBV28 and TRBJ2-6; no clear D gene. CDR1 is MDHEN and CDR2 is SYDVKM in the germline V gene. Trimming took off 3 bases at V and 4 bases at J, with 4 bases between the two ends. The CDR3 extends over 13 amino acids. This chain's CDR3 is CASSLGGANVLTF. The DNA of the CDR3 is TGTGCCAGCAGTTTGGGGGGGGCCAACGTCCTGACTTTC.

The chain carries TRBV12-5 and TRBJ2-3, with D tentatively TRBD2 (7 bases). The CDR3 has 13 residues. The germline V gene encodes CDR1 LGHNT and CDR2 FRNRAP. The V and J ends lost 7 bases and 9 bases respectively, with 17 bases between them. The CDR3 DNA reads as TGTGCTAGTGCTGCGGGGGCCCTCGCCACGCAGTATTTT. Translated, it gives CASAAGALATQYF.

The chain recombines TRBV5-1 with TRBJ2-7, with TRBD1 matching 8 bases. The length of the CDR3 is 15 residues. CDR1 and CDR2 from the germline V gene are SGHRS and YFSETQ. V dropped 3 bases and J dropped 4; count of bases not matched to a gene: 9. The CDR3 DNA is TGCGCCAGCAGCTCCCGGACAGGGACTCTATACGAGCAGTACTTC. Its translation: CASSSRTGTLYEQYF.

The rearrangement joins TRBV29-1 to TRBJ2-5, with no clear D. V was trimmed by 6 bases and J by 1 base, leaving 6 bases between them. The CDR3 spans 11 residues. Germline V gene data show CDR1 as SQVTM and CDR2 as ANQGSEA. CDR3 bases: TGCAGCGTCAAGATCCAAGAGACCCAGTACTTC. Encoded protein: CSVKIQETQYF.

The chain links TRBV21-1 to TRBJ2-7; TRBD1, the table's D call, was not compared with the DNA. TRBV21-1 is described as a pseudogene. The CDR3 is 16 amino acids. CDR3 loop: CASSKGVRDRDYEQYF. CDR3 nucleotide sequence: TGTGCCAGCAGCAAAGGGGTCCGGGACAGGGACTACGAGCAGTACTTC.

This sequence joins TRBV7-7 and TRBJ2-2; TRBD2 matches 8 bases. The CDR3 contains 15 residues. Germline V gives CDR1 SSHAT, CDR2 FNYEAQ (reference sequence). V shed 3 bases, J shed 4 bases, and the junction held 4 bases outside the gene matches. The CDR3 reads CASSLRGDPTGELFF. Here the CDR3 DNA reads TGTGCCAGCAGCTTGCGGGGGGACCCCACCGGGGAGCTGTTTTTT.

Turning to this clone: The sample has other DNA sequences that encode this CDR3 too. This chain links TRBV12-5 with TRBJ2-3, with 9 nucleotides matching TRBD2. CDR1 is LGHNT and CDR2 is FRNRAP in the germline V gene. The CDR3 extends over 16 amino acids. Trimming removed 0 bases from V and 1 base from J; junction bases left unmatched: 2. The CDR3 protein is CASGLVTSGRTDTQYF. In DNA, the CDR3 is TGTGCTAGTGGTTTGGTTACTAGCGGGCGCACAGATACGCAGTATTTT.

The chain uses TRBV2 and TRBJ2-1; D perhaps matches TRBD1 (7 bases). V gave up 7 bases and J gave up 6 bases, with 22 bases separating them. The germline gives CDR1 SNHLY, CDR2 FYNNEI. The CDR3 spans 16 residues. The CDR3 reads CASNLRGGGRGNEQFF. The DNA of the CDR3 is TGTGCCAGCAACCTAAGAGGAGGGGGCAGGGGCAATGAGCAGTTCTTC.

The sample holds one count of this clone. The rearrangement joins TRBV6-1 to TRBJ2-2; weak D call: TRBD2 (6 bases). Germline CDR1 and CDR2: MNHNS and SASEGT. This CDR3 spans 14 amino acids. The V and J ends lost 4 bases and 2 bases respectively, with 8 bases between them. In DNA, the CDR3 is TGTGCCAGCAGTGCGGGAGTTAACACCGGGGAGCTGTTTTTT. Protein sequence: CASSAGVNTGELFF.

The chain employs TRBV25-1 and TRBJ2-1; either TRBD1 or TRBD2 may fit D (5 bases each). This CDR3 has 12 amino acids. The germline V and J ends were trimmed by 8 bases and 0 bases, with 5 bases remaining between them. Germline V gene data show CDR1 as MGHDK and CDR2 as SYGVNS. CDR3 residues: CASGGSYNEQFF. Written as DNA, the CDR3 is TGTGCCAGCGGGGGCTCCTACAATGAGCAGTTCTTC.

This chain uses TRBV10-3 with TRBJ1-2; no definite D call. Germline V lookup: CDR1 ENHRY, CDR2 SYGVKD. The V gene lost 2 bases and the J gene lost 4 bases, with 11 bases spanning the gap. The CDR3 is made up of 14 amino acids. The CDR3 sequence is CAISEIVRAYGYTF. CDR3 bases: TGTGCCATCAGTGAGATTGTTCGGGCCTATGGCTACACCTTC.

This clone was picked up a small number of times. The CDR3 sequence: CASGGAGVRGSTEAFF. The CDR3 nucleotides read TGTGCCAGCGGCGGCGCAGGGGTTCGGGGATCCACTGAAGCTTTCTTT. V gene TRBV7-9 combines with J gene TRBJ1-1, with D tentatively TRBD1 (6 bases). V gave up 8 bases and J gave up 4 bases, with 23 bases separating them. Germline lookup yields CDR1 SEHNR and CDR2 FQNEAQ (reference sequence). This CDR3 region has 16 residues.

This clone was seen only a few times. The V call is TRBV5-8, the J call TRBJ1-5; a weak D match, TRBD1 (5 bases). From germline, CDR1 is SGHTS and CDR2 YDEGEE. The CDR3 is 13 residues long. With 4 bases removed from V and 5 bases from J, the gap between germline ends came to 10 bases. The CDR3 sequence: CASSRQPYQPQHF. DNA of the CDR3: TGTGCCAGCAGCCGACAGCCCTATCAGCCCCAGCATTTT. Based on the CDR3 plus reference TRBV5-8 and TRBJ1-5, the full variable domain is EAGVTQSPTHLIKTRGQQATLRCSPISGHTSVYWYQQALGLGLQFLLWYDEGEERNRGNFPPRFSGRQFPNYSSELNVNALELEDSALYLCASSRQPYQPQHFGDGTRLSIL.

The chain links TRBV28 to TRBJ1-2, with a possible D match to TRBD1 (5 bases). Germline CDR1 reads MDHEN; CDR2 reads SYDVKM. Trimming shortened V by 8 bases and J by 7 bases, and 17 bases separated the two germline ends. This CDR3 spans 13 amino acids. CDR3 in DNA: TGTGCCAGCCAAAGAGGGACTCCTTTTGGCTACACCTTC. Its translation: CASQRGTPFGYTF.